This T cell receptor beta chain was identified during a study of regulatory T cells in long-lasting Graves disease. Study results and caveats: Since the sample size was small, accuracy may have been reduced.

Sequencing libraries for TCR beta were prepared with iRepertoire HTBI primers and Arm-PCR of CDR3 regions. TCRdb recomputed calls from the multiplex PCR reads with MiXCR, one row per CDR3 protein. The sample consists of roughly 360,000 distinct CDR3 sequences, 10% to 15% of them appearing once. This CDR3 spans 12 amino acids. V was clipped by 3 bases and J by 6 bases, with 5 bases between them. The germline V gene has CDR1 MNHEY and CDR2 SMNVEV (reference sequence). Time point here: newly diagnosed GD, antithyroid drugs for less than 3 months. Preparation of the TCR library used RNA extracted from PBMCs. American Thyroid Association guidelines defined Graves' disease diagnosis. There are many counts of this clonotype. As yet, its antigen is unknown. These data were likewise used in another study, on T cells in Graves' hyperthyroidism and ophthalmopathy. Per that study: Blood also showed most of the thyroid clonotypes that were expanded above 0.001.

This TCR came from a woman aged 18-29 years with Graves disease. The chain is built from TRBV27 and TRBJ2-2; D remains unclear. The input for sequencing was peripheral blood mononuclear cells (PBMCs), taken at new diagnosis, from a patient treated with antithyroid drugs. The CDR3 sequence is CASSFGPGELFF. CDR3 coding DNA: TGTGCCAGCAGTTTTGGTCCCGGGGAGCTGTTTTTT.